The source of this TCR beta chain is a study of shared clonotypes between healthy human individuals. Study background: Per donor, three plates held CD4 naive cells, three held CD4 memory, two held CD8 naive and one held CD8 memory. Broader study findings: Lower generation probabilities were found for non-shared clonotypes than for those shared by all four donors. The study's rarefaction showed incomplete sorted-subset sequencing despite large depth. Sampling was confined to blood; repertoires within tissues likely differ.

TCRdb's copy holds only in-frame clones and misses some; the assay was immunoSEQ multiplex PCR. Altogether about 750,000 clones are present, 80% to 95% being singletons, with the ten largest covering less than 25%. Only CD45RO-negative cells positively selected for CCR7 counted as naive CD8 cells, so terminally differentiated effector memory CD45RA+ cells were excluded. The CDR3 sequence is 17 residues long. In germline, CDR1 is MNHEY, CDR2 SMNVEV (reference sequence). Germline trimming cut 2 bases from V and 6 bases from J; bases unmatched to any gene: 12. Points on this clone: Its target is not known.

The sample consisted of naive CD8+ T cells sorted from blood. The clonotype comes from a man younger than 40 in good health. This sequence joins TRBV27 and TRBJ1-5; 8 positions match TRBD1. The CDR3 region is CASSLMSRDRYSQPQHF. The CDR3 DNA reads as TGTGCCAGCAGTTTAATGTCCAGGGACAGGTATAGTCAGCCCCAGCATTTT.